This entry is about one TCR beta chain. Its target is not known. Each individual donor underwent a draw of roughly 10 milliliters of peripheral blood. The trim removed 0 bases at V and 4 bases at J, leaving 3 bases unmatched. This CDR3 region has 14 residues. The germline V gene encodes CDR1 DFQATT and CDR2 SNEGSKA (reference sequence). Using a J-beta primer mix together with a sample-barcoded 5' primer, a second PCR was run for roughly 7 to 12 cycles. MiXCR, applied by TCRdb to the 5' RACE reads, yields one record per CDR3 protein. The sample records around 1.5 million distinct CDR3 sequences, almost 35% being singletons. The data are from a study of blood T cells in healthy people across ages. Study-level information: Template switching caught about one barcoded beta molecule for each two T cells. Study-wide findings and caveats: Donor CMV infection status was unknown, possibly confounding age-related changes in expanded clonotypes. Conclusively comparing naive with antigen-experienced cells was impossible with unsorted PBMCs.

The source of this sequence is a woman under 40 in good health. The sequenced sample was blood. This chain uses TRBV20-1 with TRBJ2-1, with 7 bases identical to TRBD2. For the CDR3, the DNA is TGCAGTGCTAGAGAGAGGACTAGTTACAATGAGCAGTTCTTC. Amino acids: CSARERTSYNEQFF.